The source of this T cell receptor (beta chain) is a study of T cells in women clearing cervical HPV infection. Overall study results and limits: Unknown T-cell numbers per sample may underlie the richness differences.

Worth noting for this clone: Its target is unknown. The CDR3 end is not reached by the read, which stops 3 residues before it; the germline J gene fills it in.

The protocol was immunoSEQ multiplex PCR, while the TCRdb copy is restricted to in-frame clones and leaves out a portion. This sample's table reports over 35,000 clones. The CDR3 runs 17 residues. V lost 2 bases and J 1 base, leaving 16 bases between the germline ends. CDR1 SGHRS and CDR2 YFSETQ come from the germline V gene. The gene calls are TRBV5-1 and TRBJ1-5, with D possibly matching TRBD1 (6 bases). Sample: blood buffy coat. The clonotype originates from a woman aged 18-69 years with a cervical HPV16 infection that either progressed to CIN3+ or cleared (not recorded which). The CDR3 sequence: CASSLTGFAGSNQPQHF. CDR3 DNA, as far as it was read: TGCGCCAGCAGCTTAACAGGGTTTGCAGGGAGCAATCAGCCC.